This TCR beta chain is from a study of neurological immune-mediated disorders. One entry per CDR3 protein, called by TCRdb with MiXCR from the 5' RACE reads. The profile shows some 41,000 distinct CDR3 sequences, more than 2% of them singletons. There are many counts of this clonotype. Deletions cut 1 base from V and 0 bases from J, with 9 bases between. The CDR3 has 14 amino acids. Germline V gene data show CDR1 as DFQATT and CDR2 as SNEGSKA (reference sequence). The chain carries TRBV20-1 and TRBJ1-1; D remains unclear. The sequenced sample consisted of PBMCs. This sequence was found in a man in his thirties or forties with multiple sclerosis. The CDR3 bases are TGCAGTGCTAGAGTACCGGGGATGAACACTGAAGCTTTCTTT. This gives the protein CSARVPGMNTEAFF.